This entry lists 3 T cell receptor beta chains sequenced from one sample in a study of regulatory T cells in long-lasting Graves disease. Through Arm-PCR of CDR3 regions and iRepertoire HTBI primers, TCR beta libraries were built. TCRdb re-analysed the multiplex PCR reads in MiXCR, keeping a single row per CDR3 protein. Here the sample spans over 400,000 distinct CDR3 sequences, 14% being singletons. This sample's time point: newly diagnosed GD, antithyroid drugs for less than 3 months. Preparation of the TCR library used RNA extracted from PBMCs. The same specimen was also included in a second study, on T cells in Graves' hyperthyroidism and ophthalmopathy.

The sample was peripheral blood mononuclear cells (PBMCs), taken at new diagnosis, from a patient treated with antithyroid drugs. The receptors derive from a woman between 50 and 59 years old with Graves disease.

This clonotype was detected only a few times. The chain links TRBV6-9 to TRBJ1-4; possible D gene TRBD1, 5 bases. CDR1 is MNHGY, CDR2 SVAAGI, per germline. The CDR3 has 14 residues. The V end lost 3 bases, the J end lost 7 bases, and 12 bases lay between the germline ends. The DNA of the CDR3 is TGTGCCAGCAGTTACCCCCAGGGAGGTGAAAAACTGTTTTTT. As protein: CASSYPQGGEKLFF.

This clonotype was seen repeatedly, ten times or more. This sequence joins TRBV12-3 or TRBV12-4 and TRBJ1-5; D unclear. Trimming pared 1 base from V and 3 bases from J, leaving 10 bases between. The CDR3 consists of 15 residues. The CDR3 region has the DNA TGTGCCAGCAGTTTAGGTACAAAGACCAATCAGCCCCAGCATTTT. Amino acids: CASSLGTKTNQPQHF.

This clonotype was observed at least ten times. The genes are TRBV7-9 and TRBJ1-2; D possibly corresponds to TRBD1 (6 bases). CDR1 and CDR2 from the germline V gene are SEHNR and FQNEAQ (reference sequence). The CDR3 loop spans 17 amino acids. Trimming left V 5 bases short and J 2 bases short, with 21 bases between. The CDR3 spells CASSPWRAAGENYGYTF. In DNA, the CDR3 is TGTGCCAGCAGCCCATGGCGGGCGGCAGGGGAGAACTATGGCTACACCTTC.